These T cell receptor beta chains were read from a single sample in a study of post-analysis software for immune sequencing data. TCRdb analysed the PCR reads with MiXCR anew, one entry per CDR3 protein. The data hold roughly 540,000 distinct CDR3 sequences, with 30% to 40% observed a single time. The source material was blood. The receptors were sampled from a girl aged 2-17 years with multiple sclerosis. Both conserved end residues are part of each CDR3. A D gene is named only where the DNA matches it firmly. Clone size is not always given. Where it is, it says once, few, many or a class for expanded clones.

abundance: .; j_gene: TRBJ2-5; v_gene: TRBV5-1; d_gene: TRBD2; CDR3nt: TGCGCCAGCAGCCCATCTGAACCGGGACTAAGGGAGACCCAGTACTTC; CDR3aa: CASSPSEPGLRETQYF
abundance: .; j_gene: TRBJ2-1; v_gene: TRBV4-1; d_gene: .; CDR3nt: TGCGCCAGCAGCCAGACTAGGGGAGGGCAGTTCTTC; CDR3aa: CASSQTRGGQFF
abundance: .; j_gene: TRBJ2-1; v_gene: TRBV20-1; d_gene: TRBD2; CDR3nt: TGCAGTGCTCAGACTAGCGGGCTTCACGATGAGCAGTTCTTC; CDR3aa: CSAQTSGLHDEQFF
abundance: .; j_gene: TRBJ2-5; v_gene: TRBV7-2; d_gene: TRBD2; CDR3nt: TGTGCCAGCAGCTTAGCGGGACTAGCGGGGGAAGGGGAGACCCAGTACTTC; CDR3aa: CASSLAGLAGEGETQYF
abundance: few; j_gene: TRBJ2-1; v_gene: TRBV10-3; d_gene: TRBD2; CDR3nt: TGTGCCATATCGTCTAGCGGGGAAGATGTAAATGAGCAGTTCTTC; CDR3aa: CAISSSGEDVNEQFF
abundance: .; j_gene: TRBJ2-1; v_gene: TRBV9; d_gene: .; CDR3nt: TGTGCCAGCAGCGTAGACAGGAGGCCTTACAATGAGCAGTTCTTC; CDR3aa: CASSVDRRPYNEQFF
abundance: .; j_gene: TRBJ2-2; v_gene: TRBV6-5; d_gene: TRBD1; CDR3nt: TGTGCCAGCAACCGGGACAGGGTACAAACCGGGGAGCGGTTTTTT; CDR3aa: CASNRDRVQTGERFF
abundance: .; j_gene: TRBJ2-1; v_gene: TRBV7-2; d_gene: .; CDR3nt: TGTGCCAGCAGCTTGTATCGGGGGGCCAGTAATGAGCAGTTCTTC; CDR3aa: CASSLYRGASNEQFF
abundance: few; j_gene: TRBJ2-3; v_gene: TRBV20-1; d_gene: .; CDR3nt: TGCAGTGCTAGAGCGGGGGGCCTAGTCGAGACGCAGTATTTT; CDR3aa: CSARAGGLVETQYF
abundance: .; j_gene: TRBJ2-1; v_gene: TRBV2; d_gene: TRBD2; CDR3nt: TGTGCCAGCAGTGAAATGGGCGGGGGGACCCAGGGGCAGTTCTTC; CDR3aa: CASSEMGGGTQGQFF
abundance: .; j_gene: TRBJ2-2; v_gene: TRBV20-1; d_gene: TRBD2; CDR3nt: TGCAGTGCGGTCGCGGGACTAGCGGGGGTCACGAACACCGGGGAGCTGTTTTTT; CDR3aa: CSAVAGLAGVTNTGELFF
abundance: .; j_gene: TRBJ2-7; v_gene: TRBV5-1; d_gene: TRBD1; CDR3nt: TGCGCCAGCAGCTTGGAATCGGGACAGGTAGGCGAGCAGTACTTC; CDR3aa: CASSLESGQVGEQYF
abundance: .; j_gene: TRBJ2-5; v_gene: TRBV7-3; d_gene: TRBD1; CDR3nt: TGTGCCAGCAGCCAAGGGGGCCTGCAGGAAGAGACCCAGTACTTC; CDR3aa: CASSQGGLQEETQYF
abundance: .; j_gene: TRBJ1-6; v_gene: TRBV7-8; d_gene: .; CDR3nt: TGTGCCAGCAGCTTAGGAGGACAGTATAATTCACCCCTCCACTTT; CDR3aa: CASSLGGQYNSPLHF
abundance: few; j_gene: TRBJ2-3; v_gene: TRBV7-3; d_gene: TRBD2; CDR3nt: TGTGCCAGCAGCCCCGGGACTATAGAGGGAGATACGCAGTATTTT; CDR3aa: CASSPGTIEGDTQYF
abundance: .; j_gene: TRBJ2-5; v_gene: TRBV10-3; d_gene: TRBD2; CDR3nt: TGTGCCATCAGCCCAGGGGTAGCGGGGCGGAATGAGCAGTACTTC; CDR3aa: CAISPGVAGRNEQYF
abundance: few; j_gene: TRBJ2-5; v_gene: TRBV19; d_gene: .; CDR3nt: TGTGCCAGTAGGGGGCTGGGGCTTGAGACCCAGTACTTC; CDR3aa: CASRGLGLETQYF
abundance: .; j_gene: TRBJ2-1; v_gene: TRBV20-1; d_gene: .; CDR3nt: TGCAGTGCTAGAGCTGCCTCCTACAATGAGCAGTTCTTC; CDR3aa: CSARAASYNEQFF
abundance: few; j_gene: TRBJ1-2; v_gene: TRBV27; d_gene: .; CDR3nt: TGTGCCAGCAGTTTCATCAGGGACCCCTACTATGGCTACACCTTC; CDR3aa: CASSFIRDPYYGYTF
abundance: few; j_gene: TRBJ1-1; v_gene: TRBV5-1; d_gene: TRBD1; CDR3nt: TGCGCCAGCAGCTTGGTCGACAGGGAGGCTTTCTTT; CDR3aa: CASSLVDREAFF
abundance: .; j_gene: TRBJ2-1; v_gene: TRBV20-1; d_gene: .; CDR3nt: TGCAGTGCCTCACTAATTGTGGGGTCCTACAATGAGCAGTTCTTC; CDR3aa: CSASLIVGSYNEQFF
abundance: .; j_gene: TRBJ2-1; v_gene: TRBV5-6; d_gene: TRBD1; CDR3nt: TGTGCCAGCAGGGGGACAGGCAGACACAATGAGCAGTTCTTC; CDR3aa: CASRGTGRHNEQFF
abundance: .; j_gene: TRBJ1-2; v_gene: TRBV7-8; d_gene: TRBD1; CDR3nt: TGTGCCAGCAGCTTACTTCCTCGGGGTACAGGGGTTATTGACTACACCTTC; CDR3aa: CASSLLPRGTGVIDYTF
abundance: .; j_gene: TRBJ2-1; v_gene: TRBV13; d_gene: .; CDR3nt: TGTGCCAGCGGCTTATTGGGGCGAAGCTCCTACAATGAGCAGTTCTTC; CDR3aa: CASGLLGRSSYNEQFF
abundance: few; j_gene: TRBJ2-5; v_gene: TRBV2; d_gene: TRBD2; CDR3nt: TGTGCCAGCAGGGCGACTAGCGGGGCCCAAGAGACCCAGTACTTC; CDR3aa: CASRATSGAQETQYF
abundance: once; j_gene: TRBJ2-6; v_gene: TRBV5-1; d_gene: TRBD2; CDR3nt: TGCGCCAGCAGCTTGGTTCTAGCGGAGGGCCCCTCTGGGGCCAACGTCCTGACTTTC; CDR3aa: CASSLVLAEGPSGANVLTF
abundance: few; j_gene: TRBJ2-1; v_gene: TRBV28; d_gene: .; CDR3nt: TGTGCCAGCAGTATCGGGGGCGACTACAATGAGCAGTTCTTC; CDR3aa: CASSIGGDYNEQFF
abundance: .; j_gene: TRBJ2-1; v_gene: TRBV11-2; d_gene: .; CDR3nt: TGTGCCAGCAGCTTTTCCCCCACGAATGAGCAGTTCTTC; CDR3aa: CASSFSPTNEQFF
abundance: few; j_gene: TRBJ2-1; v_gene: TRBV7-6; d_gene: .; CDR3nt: TGTGCCAGCAGCTCCCTCGGACCGCTCCACAATGAGCAGTTCTTC; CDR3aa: CASSSLGPLHNEQFF
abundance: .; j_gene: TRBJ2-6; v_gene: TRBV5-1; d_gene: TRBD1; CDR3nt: TGCGCCAGCAGCCCAGAGGCGCAGGGGGCGGAAGGGGCCAACGTCCTGACTTTC; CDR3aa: CASSPEAQGAEGANVLTF
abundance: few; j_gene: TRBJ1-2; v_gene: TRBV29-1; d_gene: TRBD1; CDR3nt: TGCAGCGTCAGGACAGGGAATGGCTACACCTTC; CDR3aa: CSVRTGNGYTF
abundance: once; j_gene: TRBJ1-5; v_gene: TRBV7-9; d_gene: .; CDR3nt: TGTGCCAGCAGCTTTACAGGGACCAATCAGCCCCAGCATTTT; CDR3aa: CASSFTGTNQPQHF
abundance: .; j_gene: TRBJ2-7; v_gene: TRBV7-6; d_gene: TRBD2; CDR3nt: TGTGCCAGCAGCCCGAGCGGGGTCAGCTCCTACGAGCAGTACTTC; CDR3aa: CASSPSGVSSYEQYF
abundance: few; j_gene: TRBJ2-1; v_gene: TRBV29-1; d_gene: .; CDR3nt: TGCAGCGTGCGACTATCGGGGGTGAGCTCCTACAATGAGCAGTTCTTC; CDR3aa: CSVRLSGVSSYNEQFF
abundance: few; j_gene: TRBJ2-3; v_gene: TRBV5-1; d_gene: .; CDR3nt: TGCGCCAGCAGCTTAGCCGGGCTGGGGGTAACACAGGATACGCAGTATTTT; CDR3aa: CASSLAGLGVTQDTQYF
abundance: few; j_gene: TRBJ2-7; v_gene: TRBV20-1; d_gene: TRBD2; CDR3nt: TGCAGTGCTACAGGACTAGCGGGCTCCTACGAGCAGTACTTC; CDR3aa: CSATGLAGSYEQYF
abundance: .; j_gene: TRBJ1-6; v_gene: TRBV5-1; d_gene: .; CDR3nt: TGCGCCAGCAGCTTGGACACGCCCCAGGGCAATTCACCCCTCCACTTT; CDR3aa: CASSLDTPQGNSPLHF
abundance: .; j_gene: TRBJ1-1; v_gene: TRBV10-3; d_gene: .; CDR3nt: TGTGCCATCAGTGAGGGTGTTACTGAAGCTTTCTTT; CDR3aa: CAISEGVTEAFF